The following is a T cell receptor beta chain sequence with its context. In the authors' methods: Researchers report that nucleated cell counts were estimated from reference gene primer amplification. TCRdb keeps only in-frame clones here, not all; method: immunoSEQ multiplex PCR. That table furnishes V, J and clone size, whereas the DNA furnished D and trimming. Counted here are roughly 56,000 clones, approximately 89% occurring once; the ten biggest clones make up 43%. This entry is derived from a study of blood T cell repertoires in COVID-19. Study as a whole: Acute and convalescent COVID-19 samples came from the United States, Italy and Spain.

Enrolled during active infection, Seattle patients were then followed longitudinally. CDR1 GTSNPN and CDR2 SVGIG come from the germline V gene (reference sequence). Between the trimmed V and J ends, which lost 6 bases and 8 bases, there was a span of 7 bases. The CDR3 totals 10 residues. The chain joins TRBV30 to TRBJ1-4; D may be TRBD1 (6 bases). The TCR was taken from a woman aged 60-75 years with COVID-19, enrolled during active disease. Sequences were obtained from peripheral blood. CDR3 bases: TGTGCCTGTGGACAGGAAAAACTGTTTTTT. Amino acids: CACGQEKLFF.